The clone carrying this T cell receptor beta chain came up a few times. What it recognizes is unknown. This CDR3 is 16 amino acids long. The V gene end was trimmed by 5 bases and the J gene end by 0 bases; junction bases not matched to a gene: 5. This entry belongs to a study of glioma-infiltrating T cells. The study, taken as a whole, reports: Very few CDR3 sequences were shared between tissue and blood. Above-expected tissue-blood divergence occurred in all gliomas, most in low-grade ones.

Amplification of TCR alpha and beta CDR3 regions from RNA used iRepertoire nested multiplex PCR. One-step reverse transcription and amplification started from approximately 100-400 ng of tissue mRNA or PBMC total RNA. TCRdb analysed the multiplex PCR reads with MiXCR anew, one entry per CDR3 protein. Counted here are approximately 140,000 distinct CDR3 sequences, around 23% occurring once; the ten biggest clones make up about a quarter. What was sequenced was glioma tissue, nonneoplastic brain tissue, or PBMCs (not recorded which). The J gene is TRBJ2-1, the V gene TRBV12-3 or TRBV12-4; TRBD2 matches 9 bases. The clonotype was recovered from a human donor with low-grade glioma or glioblastoma, undergoing nonglioma brain surgery, or in good health (not recorded which). The CDR3 loop is CASSPDSGSSYNEQFF. The DNA for the CDR3 is TGTGCCAGCAGTCCGGATAGCGGGAGCTCCTACAATGAGCAGTTCTTC.